This entry is about one T cell receptor (beta chain). Its antigen is still unknown. PCR was performed a second time for about 6 to 11 cycles using a sample-barcoded 5' primer and a J-beta primer mix. Researchers report that a template-switch adaptor with 12 random nucleotides tagged each cDNA molecule. TCRdb analysed the 5' RACE reads with MiXCR anew, one entry per CDR3 protein. The top ten clones hold 13% of a sample with roughly 900,000 distinct CDR3 sequences, roughly 48% of them seen once. The J segment lost 4 bases and the V segment lost 3 bases, leaving 5 bases of the junction unmatched. CDR1 is MDHEN, CDR2 SYDVKM, per germline. The CDR3 totals 17 residues. This sample stems from a study of blood T cells in healthy people across ages. Study-wide points: Estimated diversity that came from one million T cells was considered an underestimate.

Ten milliliters of peripheral blood were drawn from each donor into EDTA-treated tubes. Each sample yielded at least 5 micrograms of PBMC total RNA. The chain links TRBV28 to TRBJ2-1; 14 nucleotides line up with TRBD2. The origin of this receptor is a man aged 30 to 45 in good health. The sample consisted of blood. DNA for the CDR3: TGTGCCAGCAGTTTCTTCGGGACTAGCGGGGGTTACAATGAGCAGTTCTTC. This translates into CASSFFGTSGGYNEQFF. The variable domain in full, completed from reference TRBV28 and TRBJ2-1, reads DVKVTQSSRYLVKRTGEKVFLECVQDMDHENMFWYRQDPGLGLRLIYFSYDVKMKEKGDIPEGYSVSREKKERFSLILESASTNQTSMYLCASSFFGTSGGYNEQFFGPGTRLTVL.